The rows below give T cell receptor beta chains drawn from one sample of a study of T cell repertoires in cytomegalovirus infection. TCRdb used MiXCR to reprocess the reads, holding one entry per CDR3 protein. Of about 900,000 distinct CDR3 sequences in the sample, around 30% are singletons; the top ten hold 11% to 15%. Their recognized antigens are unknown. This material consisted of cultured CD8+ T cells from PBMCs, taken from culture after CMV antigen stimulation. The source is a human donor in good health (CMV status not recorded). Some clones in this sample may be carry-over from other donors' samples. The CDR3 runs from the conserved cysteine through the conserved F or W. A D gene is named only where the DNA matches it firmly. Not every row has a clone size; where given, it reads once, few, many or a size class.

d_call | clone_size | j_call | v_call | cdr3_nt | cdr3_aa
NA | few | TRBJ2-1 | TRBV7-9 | TGTGCCAGTAGCGTCCAGAATGAGCAGTTCTTC | CASSVQNEQFF
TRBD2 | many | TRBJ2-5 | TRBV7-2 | TGTGCCAGCAGCTTAGTGGGAGGGGCCCAGTACTTC | CASSLVGGAQYF
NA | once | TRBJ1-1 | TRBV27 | TGTGCCAGCAGTCTGAGAAGGGTCCCGTCTGGGGGAACTGAAGCTTTCTTT | CASSLRRVPSGGTEAFF
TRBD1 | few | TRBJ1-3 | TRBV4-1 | TGCGCCAGCAGCCCCATGACAGGGCGGGACACCATATATTTT | CASSPMTGRDTIYF
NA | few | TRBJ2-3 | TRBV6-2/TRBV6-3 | TGTGCCAGCAGTTACGTCCATATCACAGATACGCAGTATTTT | CASSYVHITDTQYF
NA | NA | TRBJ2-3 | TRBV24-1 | TGTGCCACCAGTGATTTGTCCGACTACGATACGCAGTATTTT | CATSDLSDYDTQYF
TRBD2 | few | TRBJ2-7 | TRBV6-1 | TGTGCCAGCAGTGAACTAGGGACTAGCTCCTACGAGCAGTACTTC | CASSELGTSSYEQYF
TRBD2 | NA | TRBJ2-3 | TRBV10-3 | TGTGCCATCAGGGATCAACTAGCGGGGAGCACAGATACGCAGTATTTT | CAIRDQLAGSTDTQYF
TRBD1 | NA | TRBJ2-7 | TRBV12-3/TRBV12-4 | TGTGCCAGCAGCTGGGGACAGGAGCAGTACTTC | CASSWGQEQYF
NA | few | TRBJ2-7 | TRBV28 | TGTGCCAGCAGTTCCAGACAGCTCGCTTGGGACGAGCAGTACTTC | CASSSRQLAWDEQYF
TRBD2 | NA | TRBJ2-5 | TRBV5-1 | TGCGCCAGCAGCTTCTGGGGGGGAGAAGAGACCCAGTACTTC | CASSFWGGEETQYF
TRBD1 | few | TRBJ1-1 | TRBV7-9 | TGTGCCAGTAACACAGGGGGCTACACTGAAGCTTTCTTT | CASNTGGYTEAFF
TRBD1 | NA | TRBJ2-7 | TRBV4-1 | TGCGCCAGCAGCCTAGACAGGGAAGGTCGCTACTACGAGCAGTACTTC | CASSLDREGRYYEQYF
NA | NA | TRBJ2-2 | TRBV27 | TGTGCCAGCAGTTTATCCACTTTGGGGACCGACACCGGGGAGCTGTTTTTT | CASSLSTLGTDTGELFF
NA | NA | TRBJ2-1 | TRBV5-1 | TGCGCCAGCAGCTTGGCGACCACCGGGGAGAACAATGAGCAGTTCTTC | CASSLATTGENNEQFF
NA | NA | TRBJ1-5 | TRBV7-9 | TGTGCCAGCAGCGCCGGGACTTTTGATCAGCCCCAGCATTTT | CASSAGTFDQPQHF
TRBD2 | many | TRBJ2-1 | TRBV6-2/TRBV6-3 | TGTGCCAGCAGTTACTCACTAGCGGGCTACAATGAGCAGTTCTTC | CASSYSLAGYNEQFF
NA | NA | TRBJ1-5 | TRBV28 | TGTGCCAGCAGTACCGAGAGGTATAGCAATCAGCCCCAGCATTTT | CASSTERYSNQPQHF
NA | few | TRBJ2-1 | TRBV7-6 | TGTGCCAGCAGCTTAGACTTACCCCAGACGACTGCCTACAATGAGCAGTTCTTC | CASSLDLPQTTAYNEQFF
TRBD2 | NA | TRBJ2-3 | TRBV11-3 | TGTGCCAGCAGCTTAGCTAGCGGGGCTACAGATACGCAGTATTTT | CASSLASGATDTQYF
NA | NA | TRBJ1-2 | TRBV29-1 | TGCAGCGCCCTCCGGCTCCAGGGTGGGGGCTACACCTTC | CSALRLQGGGYTF
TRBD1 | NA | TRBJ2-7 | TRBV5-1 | TGCGCCAGCAGCTGGTGGCAGGGGGAGCACTACGAGCAGTACTTC | CASSWWQGEHYEQYF
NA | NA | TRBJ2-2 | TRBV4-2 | TGTGCCAGCAGCCAAGTTGGAAGGGACCGGAACTACACCGGGGAGCTGTTTTTT | CASSQVGRDRNYTGELFF
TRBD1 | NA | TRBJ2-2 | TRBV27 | TGTGCCAGCAGTTTGTCCCAGGGGGAAGTGGCCGGGGAGCTGTTTTTT | CASSLSQGEVAGELFF
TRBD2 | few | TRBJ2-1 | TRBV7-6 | TGTGCCAGCGGGGCCCCGAGCGGGGGGGGCTATGAGCAGTTCTTC | CASGAPSGGGYEQFF
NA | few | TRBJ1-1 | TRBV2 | TGTGCCAGCACCTCGAGGAGGGAAGCTTTCTTT | CASTSRREAFF
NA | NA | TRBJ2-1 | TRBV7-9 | TGTGCCAGCAGCTATGGGGAGCAGTTCTTC | CASSYGEQFF
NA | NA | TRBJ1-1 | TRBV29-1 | TGCAGCGTTAGGCTAAAACCGGAAGCTTTCTTT | CSVRLKPEAFF
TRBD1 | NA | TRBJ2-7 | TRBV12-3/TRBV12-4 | TGTGCCAGCAGTCGGACAGGGGACTACGAGCAGTACTTC | CASSRTGDYEQYF
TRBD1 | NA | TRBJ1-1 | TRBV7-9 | TGTGCCAGCAGTGAACGGGACAGGCCACAGGGCACTGAAGCTTTCTTT | CASSERDRPQGTEAFF
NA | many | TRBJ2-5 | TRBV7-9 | TGTGCCAGCAGCACCGACAGGAGCCAAGAGACCCAGTACTTC | CASSTDRSQETQYF
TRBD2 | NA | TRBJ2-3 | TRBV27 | TGTGCCAGCAGTCCTCGTGCTAGCGGCTCACGCGAATCAACGCAGTATTTT | CASSPRASGSRESTQYF
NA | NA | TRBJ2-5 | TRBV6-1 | TGTGCCAGCAGGCATAGCCTTGCAGAGACCCAGTACTTC | CASRHSLAETQYF
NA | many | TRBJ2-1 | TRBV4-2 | TGTGCCAGCACTCCGGGACAAAATTTAGCCAATGAGCAGTTCTTC | CASTPGQNLANEQFF
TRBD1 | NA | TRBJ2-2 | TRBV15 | TGTGCCACCAGGGAACAGGGGGTGTACACCGGGGAGCTGTTTTTT | CATREQGVYTGELFF
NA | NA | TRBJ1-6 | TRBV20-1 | TGCAGTGCTGCGGCTTGGAGGAAAAAGGGAATTAATTCACCCCTCCACTTT | CSAAAWRKKGINSPLHF
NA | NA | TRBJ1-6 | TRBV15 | TGTGCCACCAGCAGAGATGGCGTGGCAGCCGGGTCACCCCTCCACTTT | CATSRDGVAAGSPLHF
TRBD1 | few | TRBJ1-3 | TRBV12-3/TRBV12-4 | TGTGCCAGCAGTTACCCGGGACAGGTTTCTGGAAACACCATATATTTT | CASSYPGQVSGNTIYF
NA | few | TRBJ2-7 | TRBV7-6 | TGTGCCAGCAGCTTAGAACTCCCAAGCTCCTACGAGCAGTACTTC | CASSLELPSSYEQYF
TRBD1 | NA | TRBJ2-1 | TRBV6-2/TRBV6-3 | TGTGCCAGCAGCATGACAGGGGGCGATGAGCAGTTCTTC | CASSMTGGDEQFF
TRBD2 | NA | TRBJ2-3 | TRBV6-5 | TGTGCCAGCAGTTACGTAGCGGGGGGGCCAGATACGCAGTATTTT | CASSYVAGGPDTQYF
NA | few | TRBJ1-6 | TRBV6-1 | TGTGCCAGCAGTGATGCGCCTCCATGGGGGACTTCACCCCTCCACTTT | CASSDAPPWGTSPLHF
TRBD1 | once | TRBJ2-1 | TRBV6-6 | TGTGCCAGCCCGGCCCCGGGACAGGCTTACAATGAGCAGTTCTTC | CASPAPGQAYNEQFF
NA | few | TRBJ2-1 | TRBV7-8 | TGTGCCAGCAGCACGACTAATGAGCAGTTCTTC | CASSTTNEQFF
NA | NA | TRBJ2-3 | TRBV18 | TGTGCCAGCCCGGGACCTCACGGGACGCAGTATTTT | CASPGPHGTQYF
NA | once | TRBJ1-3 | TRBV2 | TGTGCCAGCCACGGTTGGGGCTCTGGAAACACCATATATTTT | CASHGWGSGNTIYF
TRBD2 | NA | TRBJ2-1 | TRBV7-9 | TGTGCCAGCAGCTTAGGCGGGGGGATGGTCTATGAGCAGTTCTTC | CASSLGGGMVYEQFF
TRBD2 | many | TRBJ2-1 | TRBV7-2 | TGTGCCAGCAGCTATCCTAGCGGGGGAGTTCCATACAATGAGCAGTTCTTC | CASSYPSGGVPYNEQFF
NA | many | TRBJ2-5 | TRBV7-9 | TGTGCCAGCAGCCTCCGCGAGGGCCGGGGAGAGACCCAGTACTTC | CASSLREGRGETQYF
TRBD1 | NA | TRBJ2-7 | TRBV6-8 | TGTGCCACCGGACAGGTGAGCTCCTACGAGCAGTACTTC | CATGQVSSYEQYF
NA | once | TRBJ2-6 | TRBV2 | TGTGCCAGCAGTGAAAGGGGCAGCTCTGGGGCCAACGTCCTGACTTTC | CASSERGSSGANVLTF
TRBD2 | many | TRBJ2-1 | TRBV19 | TGTGCCAGTAAGGTAGCGGGAACCTACAATGAGCAGTTCTTC | CASKVAGTYNEQFF
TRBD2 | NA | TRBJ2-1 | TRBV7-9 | TGTGCCAGCAGCTCAAAAAGCGGGGACGTAAGCTCCTACAATGAGCAGTTCTTC | CASSSKSGDVSSYNEQFF
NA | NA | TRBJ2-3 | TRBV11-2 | TGTGCCAGCAGCGAGACCACAGATACGCAGTATTTT | CASSETTDTQYF
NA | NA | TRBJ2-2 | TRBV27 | TGTGCCAGCAGTGTCGTTGAGGGGGAGCTGTTTTTT | CASSVVEGELFF